This note documents a single T cell receptor beta chain sequence. The V gene lost 3 bases and the J gene lost 2 bases, with 13 bases spanning the gap. The length of the CDR3 is 15 residues. CDR1 KGHSH and CDR2 LQKENI come from the germline V gene. This sample is part of a study of OX40 agonist ivuxolimab in advanced cancers. Generated by immunoSEQ multiplex PCR, the TCRdb table keeps only in-frame clones and is missing some. The sample records fewer than 120,000 clones, roughly nine tenths being singletons. This chain links TRBV18 with TRBJ1-1, with D maybe TRBD1 (5 bases). The sample here was CD4+ or CD8+ T cells sorted from blood, taken in a trial of the OX40 agonist ivuxolimab. This sequence originates from an adult with an advanced solid tumor such as melanoma, head and neck, liver or kidney cancer. CDR3 protein: CASSPFPQGNTEAFF. The CDR3 nucleotides read TGTGCCAGCTCACCTTTTCCGCAGGGCAACACTGAAGCTTTCTTT.